The 7 T cell receptor beta chains presented below share a single source sample, sequenced in a study of blood T cell repertoires in COVID-19. Produced via immunoSEQ multiplex PCR; TCRdb's table is partial and in-frame only. The table has around 150,000 clones, roughly 90% seen once; the top ten hold approximately 6.6%. Sequencing was done on a sample of PBMCs or T cells enriched from blood (not recorded which). The receptor set was obtained from a woman in her fifties or sixties who had recovered from COVID-19.

This clone was observed at least ten times. The chain is built from TRBV15 and TRBJ1-4, with 10 bases identical to TRBD1. The CDR3 runs 16 residues. Germline trimming cut 0 bases from V and 8 bases from J; bases unmatched to any gene: 6. Germline CDR1 and CDR2: LNHNV and YYDKDF (reference sequence). CDR3 DNA sequence: TGTGCCACCAGCAGAGATCGGGGACAGGGGAACGAAAAACTGTTTTTT. Amino acid sequence: CATSRDRGQGNEKLFF.

The chain recombines TRBV12-5 with TRBJ1-5; D unclear. CDR3 length: 14 residues. V was pared by 2 bases and J by 2 bases, with 7 bases between. Germline lookup yields CDR1 LGHNT and CDR2 FRNRAP. The CDR3 here is CASGLFQGNQPQHF. Written as DNA, the CDR3 is TGTGCTAGTGGTTTGTTTCAGGGCAATCAGCCCCAGCATTTT.

The chain uses TRBV6-5 and TRBJ2-5; a possible D gene is TRBD1 (6 bases). The germline gives CDR1 MNHEY, CDR2 SVGAGI. V was clipped by 6 bases and J by 4 bases, with 18 bases between them. This CDR3 spans 15 amino acids. CDR3 loop: CASSLTGTRTETQYF. CDR3 coding DNA: TGTGCCAGCAGCCTTACCGGGACACGGACAGAGACCCAGTACTTC.

The chain combines TRBV27 with TRBJ1-1, with a possible D match to TRBD1 (6 bases). This CDR3 contains 13 residues. Germline CDR1 and CDR2: MNHEY and SMNVEV (reference sequence). V was shortened by 4 bases and J by 6 bases, with 12 bases between the two germline ends. The CDR3 DNA sequence: TGTGCCAGCAGTTCCTGGACAGCCCCTGAAGCTTTCTTT. As protein: CASSSWTAPEAFF.

The genes are TRBV5-4 and TRBJ1-5; the D is unclear. Germline loops: CDR1 SGHNT, CDR2 YYREEE (reference sequence). The CDR3 runs 12 residues. The V and J ends lost 9 bases and 4 bases respectively, with 11 bases between them. The CDR3 bases are TGTGCCATCCGACCTAGAAATCAGCCCCAGCATTTT. As protein: CAIRPRNQPQHF.

The chain recombines TRBV5-7 with TRBJ2-5; 9 nucleotides agree with TRBD2. TRBV5-7 is recorded as an ORF, its role being uncertain. J lost 4 bases, V lost 0 bases, and 16 bases had no gene match. This CDR3 region has 19 residues. CDR3 protein: CASSLATDSPSGVPETQYF. The CDR3 coding sequence is TGTGCCAGCAGCTTGGCTACCGACAGCCCTAGCGGGGTACCAGAGACCCAGTACTTC.

The genes are TRBV5-1 and TRBJ2-3; 12 bases are shared with TRBD2. The CDR3 is 15 residues long. The germline gives CDR1 SGHRS, CDR2 YFSETQ. V lost 4 bases and J lost 8; bases outside the gene matches: 8. The CDR3 coding sequence is TGCGCCAGCAGCGGGTCTAGCGGGGGGGCGCGTACGCAGTATTTT. Residues: CASSGSSGGARTQYF.